Following are 21 T cell receptor beta chains from one sample sequenced in a study of regulatory T cells in long-lasting Graves disease. Noted time point: newly diagnosed GD, antithyroid drugs for less than 3 months. From PBMCs, RNA was extracted and then used to make the TCR library. iRepertoire HTBI primers and Arm-PCR of CDR3 regions built TCR beta libraries. TCRdb re-called the multiplex PCR reads with MiXCR, one entry per CDR3 protein. The sample holds a few hundred thousand distinct CDR3 sequences, around 17% seen once. These sequences were also reported in another study, on T cells in Graves' hyperthyroidism and ophthalmopathy.

This sample comprised peripheral blood mononuclear cells (PBMCs), obtained at new diagnosis, from a patient treated with antithyroid drugs. The receptors derive from a man in his forties with Graves disease.

Ten or more counts support this clonotype. The gene calls are TRBV28 and TRBJ2-5; 11 positions match TRBD1. CDR3 length: 14 residues. The V segment lost 6 bases and the J segment 8 bases; nucleotides outside the gene matches: 8. The germline V gene has CDR1 MDHEN and CDR2 SYDVKM. This CDR3 reads CASRGTGGWGTQYF. Here the CDR3 DNA reads TGTGCCAGCAGAGGGACAGGGGGGTGGGGTACCCAGTACTTC.

In its sample, this clonotype was seen a few times. This chain connects TRBV7-2 to TRBJ2-4; 7 bases fit TRBD1. Looked up from germline, CDR1 is SGHTA and CDR2 is FQGNSA. This CDR3 is built from 15 residues. J lost 8 bases, V lost 2 bases, and 9 bases had no gene match. The CDR3: CASSLFLGQFYIQYF. Written as DNA, the CDR3 is TGTGCCAGCAGCTTATTTTTGGGACAGTTTTACATTCAGTACTTC.

At least ten counts were recorded for this clonotype. The rearrangement links TRBV2 to TRBJ2-6; D possibly corresponds to TRBD2 (6 bases). Germline-derived CDR1 and CDR2 are SNHLY and FYNNEI. V was trimmed by 4 bases and J by 1 base, leaving 8 bases between them. This CDR3 region has 15 residues. CDR3 DNA sequence: TGTGCCAGCAGTGTGGACTATTCTGGGGCCAACGTCCTGACTTTC. Translating it yields CASSVDYSGANVLTF.

This clonotype was detected ten times or more. The chain joins TRBV5-1 to TRBJ2-2, with TRBD1 as a possible D gene (5 bases). CDR3 length: 13 residues. Germline V gene lookup returns CDR1 SGHRS and CDR2 YFSETQ. Between the trimmed V and J ends, which lost 3 bases and 8 bases, there was a span of 11 bases. DNA of the CDR3: TGCGCCAGCAGCTCGCCAGGGTTAGGGGAGCTGTTTTTT. Its protein is CASSSPGLGELFF.

This clonotype was detected ten times or more. This rearrangement joins TRBV28 to TRBJ2-2; D is undetermined. This CDR3 has 13 amino acids. The ends were cut back, 7 bases at V and 0 bases at J, with 6 bases in the middle. The germline CDR1 and CDR2 sequences are MDHEN and SYDVKM. As DNA, the CDR3 is TGTGCCAGCATGTTGGCGAACACCGGGGAGCTGTTTTTT. Amino acids: CASMLANTGELFF.

This clonotype showed up just a few times. The chain links TRBV6-5 to TRBJ1-4; 9 nucleotides line up with TRBD1. The V gene end was trimmed by 2 bases and the J gene end by 8 bases; junction bases not matched to a gene: 6. Germline V gives CDR1 MNHEY, CDR2 SVGAGI. The CDR3 has 15 amino acids. CDR3 protein: CASSYHRGLQEKLFF. The CDR3 coding sequence is TGTGCCAGCAGTTACCACAGGGGGCTTCAAGAAAAACTGTTTTTT.

Concerning this clonotype itself: This may come from a read error, since a much larger clone is one base off. This likely comes from a read error, as the CDR3 has no conserved phenylalanine or tryptophan at its end. The chain recombines TRBV2 with TRBJ1-2; possible D gene TRBD1, 5 bases. Per the germline V gene, CDR1 is SNHLY and CDR2 is FYNNEI. The CDR3 covers 13 residues. V was trimmed by 6 bases and J by 3 bases, leaving 11 bases between them. The CDR3 DNA follows: TGTGCCAGCAGCGAACAGGTCTACTATGGCTACACCTCC. It yields the protein CASSEQVYYGYTS.

The chain links TRBV2 to TRBJ1-1; D ambiguous. This CDR3 is 13 amino acids long. V lost 6 bases and J lost 5, with 13 bases in between. Per the germline V gene, CDR1 is SNHLY and CDR2 is FYNNEI. The CDR3 here is CASRGSGETEAFF. The CDR3 DNA reads TGTGCCAGCAGGGGGTCCGGTGAAACTGAAGCTTTCTTT.

This clonotype was detected a few times. The rearrangement uses TRBV6-5 and TRBJ2-1; TRBD2 is a possible D gene (6 bases). CDR1 is MNHEY and CDR2 is SVGAGI in the germline V gene. The CDR3 covers 14 residues. The V and J ends lost 2 bases and 9 bases respectively, with 14 bases between them. The CDR3 region is CASSYHRDSPEQFF. The CDR3 DNA sequence: TGTGCCAGCAGTTACCATCGGGACTCCCCTGAGCAGTTCTTC.

The J gene is TRBJ2-1, the V gene TRBV5-6; D is unclear. The CDR3 has 16 amino acids. V was trimmed by 4 bases and J by 1 base, leaving 15 bases between them. The germline V gene encodes CDR1 SGHDT and CDR2 YYEEEE. In DNA form, the CDR3 reads TGTGCCAGCAGCCGGATGGACCCCGGGTCCTACAATGAGCAGTTCTTC. The encoded protein is CASSRMDPGSYNEQFF. Based on the CDR3 plus reference TRBV5-6 and TRBJ2-1, the full variable domain is DAGVTQSPTHLIKTRGQQVTLRCSPKSGHDTVSWYQQALGQGPQFIFQYYEEEERQRGNFPDRFSGHQFPNYSSELNVNALLLGDSALYLCASSRMDPGSYNEQFFGPGTRLTVL.

This clonotype turned up a few times. V usage is TRBV6-1 and J usage is TRBJ2-1; maybe TRBD2 (5 bases). Germline V lookup: CDR1 MNHNS, CDR2 SASEGT. Trimming took off 3 bases at V and 1 base at J, with 13 bases between the two ends. The CDR3 runs to 16 residues. Here the CDR3 reads CASSEASPLSYNEQFF. The CDR3 region has the DNA TGTGCCAGCAGTGAGGCTAGCCCCCTATCCTACAATGAGCAGTTCTTC.

There are many counts of this clonotype. CDR3 DNA sequence: TGTGCCAGCAGCTCGCGACAGGGCCACGAGCAGTACTTC. Protein: CASSSRQGHEQYF. V and J are TRBV9 and TRBJ2-7; 7 bases map to TRBD1. This CDR3 has 13 residues. V was pared by 4 bases and J by 5 bases, with 6 bases of the junction left unmatched. In germline, CDR1 is SGDLS, CDR2 YYNGEE.

This clonotype came up many times. V usage is TRBV6-5 and J usage is TRBJ1-5, with D hard to call. CDR3 size: 12 residues. V dropped 0 bases and J dropped 11 bases, with 8 bases sitting between them. Germline V gene sequence: CDR1 MNHEY, CDR2 SVGAGI. CDR3 protein: CASSYSTVSQHF. The DNA for the CDR3 is TGTGCCAGCAGTTACTCGACCGTGTCCCAGCATTTT.

This clonotype was seen at least ten times. The rearrangement joins TRBV7-9 to TRBJ1-3; D gene unclear. Trimming removed 0 bases at V and 0 bases at J, with 6 bases between. Germline V gene sequence: CDR1 SEHNR, CDR2 FQNEAQ (reference sequence). The CDR3 contains 15 residues. The CDR3 here is CASSLAQASGNTIYF. DNA of the CDR3: TGTGCCAGCAGCTTAGCCCAGGCCTCTGGAAACACCATATATTTT. Full variable domain (outside the CDR3, taken from reference TRBV7-9 and TRBJ1-3): DTGVSQNPRHKITKRGQNVTFRCDPISEHNRLYWYRQTLGQGPEFLTYFQNEAQLEKSRLLSDRFSAERPKGSFSTLEIQRTEQGDSAMYLCASSLAQASGNTIYFGEGSWLTVV.

This clonotype was seen many times. V and J are TRBV2 and TRBJ1-2, with D perhaps TRBD1 (5 bases). Germline V lookup: CDR1 SNHLY, CDR2 FYNNEI. Trimming left V 2 bases short and J 6 bases short, with 10 bases between. This CDR3 has 13 amino acids. The CDR3 bases are TGTGCCAGCAGTGAATCCAGGGAGGATGGCTACACCTTC. Translation: CASSESREDGYTF.

The table lists this clonotype with many counts. The chain joins TRBV4-1 to TRBJ1-6; 11 nucleotides match TRBD1. This CDR3 region has 16 residues. CDR1 MGHRA and CDR2 YSYEKL come from the germline V gene. Trimming cost V 3 bases and J 9 bases; bases outside gene matches: 7. CDR3 in amino acids: CASSQYTGQGVSPLHF. DNA of the CDR3: TGCGCCAGCAGCCAGTACACGGGACAGGGGGTTTCACCCCTCCACTTT.

As concerns this clonotype: A much bigger clone sits one base away, suggesting this may be a read error. The genes are TRBV4-3 and TRBJ2-2; D perhaps matches TRBD1 (6 bases). V was clipped by 1 base and J by 0 bases, with 6 bases between them. Looked up from germline, CDR1 is LGHNA and CDR2 is YSLEER. The CDR3 runs to 15 residues. CDR3 DNA: TGCGCCAGCAGCCAAGGGACAGCGAACACCGGGGAGCTGTTTTTT. This encodes CASSQGTANTGELFF.

This clonotype was detected a few times. The J gene is TRBJ1-4, the V gene TRBV7-9, with D possibly TRBD1 on 5 matching bases. CDR1 is SEHNR, CDR2 FQNEAQ, per germline (reference sequence). V was cut by 3 bases and J by 3 bases, with 11 bases left in between. The CDR3 extends over 15 amino acids. CDR3 DNA: TGTGCCAGCAGCTTGGGGGGATTTGCTAATGAAAAACTGTTTTTT. This translates into CASSLGGFANEKLFF.

This clonotype was seen a handful of times. The chain recombines TRBV5-1 with TRBJ2-1; D remains unclear. V was shortened by 0 bases and J by 4 bases, with 11 bases between the two germline ends. Looked up from germline, CDR1 is SGHRS and CDR2 is YFSETQ. The CDR3 is made up of 15 amino acids. CDR3 in DNA: TGCGCCAGCAGCTTGGACACCAAACCGTACAATGAGCAGTTCTTC. This encodes CASSLDTKPYNEQFF.

The chain has TRBV10-3 and TRBJ1-1, with D hard to call. Germline CDR1 ENHRY, CDR2 SYGVKD. Trimming took off 4 bases at V and 3 bases at J, with 18 bases between the two ends. The CDR3 spans 16 residues. CDR3 sequence (DNA): TGTGCCATCAGTGGGTCCCTGGTGGGGAGAGACACTGAAGCTTTCTTT. Residues: CAISGSLVGRDTEAFF.

This clonotype was found a few times. A much more abundant neighbour one base away suggests this may be a read error. Lacking the conserved final phenylalanine or tryptophan, this CDR3 likely reflects a read error. The DNA of the CDR3 is TGTGCCAGCAGCCACGAGGGAACCGAGCAGTACCTC. This translates into CASSHEGTEQYL. The gene calls are TRBV5-5 and TRBJ2-7; weak D call: TRBD2 (5 bases). Per the germline V gene, CDR1 is SGHKS and CDR2 is YYEKEE (reference sequence). The CDR3 consists of 12 residues. V lost 4 bases to trimming and J lost 6 bases, with 11 bases between them.